The T cell receptor (beta chain) under discussion was sequenced for a study of PD-L1 blockade in urothelial cancer. Background on the study: Each participant's history included 0 to 3 prior chemotherapy regimens.

With 2 bases clipped from V and 4 bases from J, the junction kept 5 bases outside the gene matches. The CDR3 has 15 residues. Germline values: CDR1 KGHSH, CDR2 LQKENI. This clone was picked up a small number of times. Time point defined: pretreatment peripheral blood. Using immunoSEQ multiplex PCR, the repertoire was profiled, and TCRdb retains in-frame clones only, with some absent. Counted here are about 95,000 clones, around 91% occurring once; the ten biggest clones make up around 1.5%. This rearrangement joins TRBV18 to TRBJ1-5; 7 bases align to TRBD1. This TCR derives from a man aged 60 to 75 with urothelial cancer. The sequenced sample was PBMCs, obtained around atezolizumab (anti-PD-L1) treatment. CDR3 nucleotides: TGTGCCAGCTCACCAAGGCAGGGGGAGAATCAGCCCCAGCATTTT. It specifies CASSPRQGENQPQHF.